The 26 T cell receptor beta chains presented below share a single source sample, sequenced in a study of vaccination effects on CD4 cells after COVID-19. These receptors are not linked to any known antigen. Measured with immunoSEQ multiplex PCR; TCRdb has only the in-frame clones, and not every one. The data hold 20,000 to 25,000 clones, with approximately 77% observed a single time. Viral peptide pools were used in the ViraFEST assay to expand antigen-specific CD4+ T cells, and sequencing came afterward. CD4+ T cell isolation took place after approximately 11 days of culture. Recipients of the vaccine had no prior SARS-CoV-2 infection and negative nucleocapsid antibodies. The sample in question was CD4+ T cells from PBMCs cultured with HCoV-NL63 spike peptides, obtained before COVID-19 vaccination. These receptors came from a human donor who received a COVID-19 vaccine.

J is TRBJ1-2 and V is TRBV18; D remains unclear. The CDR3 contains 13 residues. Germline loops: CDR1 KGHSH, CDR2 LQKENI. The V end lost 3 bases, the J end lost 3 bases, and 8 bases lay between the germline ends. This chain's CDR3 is CASSPSEDYGYTF. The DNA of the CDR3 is TGTGCCAGCTCACCGTCAGAGGACTATGGCTACACCTTC.

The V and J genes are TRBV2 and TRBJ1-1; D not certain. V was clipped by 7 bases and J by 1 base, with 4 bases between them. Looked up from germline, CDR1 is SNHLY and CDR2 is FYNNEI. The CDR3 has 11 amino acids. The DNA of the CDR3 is TGTGCCAGCACTAAGAACACTGAAGCTTTCTTT. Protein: CASTKNTEAFF.

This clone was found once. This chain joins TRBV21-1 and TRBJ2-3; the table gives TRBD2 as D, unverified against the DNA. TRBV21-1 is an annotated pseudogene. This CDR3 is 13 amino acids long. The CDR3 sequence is CASSFLSTDTQYF. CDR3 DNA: TGTGCCAGCAGCTTTCTATCCACAGATACGCAGTATTTT.

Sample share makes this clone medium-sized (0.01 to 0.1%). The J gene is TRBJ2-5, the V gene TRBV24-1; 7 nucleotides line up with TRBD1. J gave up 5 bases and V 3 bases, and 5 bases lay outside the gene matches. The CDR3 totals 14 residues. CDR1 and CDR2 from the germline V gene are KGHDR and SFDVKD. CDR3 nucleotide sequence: TGTGCCACCAGTGATGACAGGGTCGGGGAGACCCAGTACTTC. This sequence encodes CATSDDRVGETQYF.

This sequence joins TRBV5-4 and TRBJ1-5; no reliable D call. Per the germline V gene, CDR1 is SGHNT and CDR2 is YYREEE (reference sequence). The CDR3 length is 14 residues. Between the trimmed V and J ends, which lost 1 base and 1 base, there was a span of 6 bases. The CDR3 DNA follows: TGTGCCAGCAGCTTGCCAGGAAGCAATCAGCCCCAGCATTTT. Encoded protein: CASSLPGSNQPQHF.

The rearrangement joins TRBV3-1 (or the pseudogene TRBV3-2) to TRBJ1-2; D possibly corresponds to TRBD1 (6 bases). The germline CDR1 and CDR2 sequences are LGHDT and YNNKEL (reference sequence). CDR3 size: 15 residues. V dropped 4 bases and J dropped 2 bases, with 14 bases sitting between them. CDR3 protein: CASSLRDIQNYGYTF. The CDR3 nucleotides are TGTGCCAGCAGCCTCCGGGACATACAAAACTATGGCTACACCTTC.

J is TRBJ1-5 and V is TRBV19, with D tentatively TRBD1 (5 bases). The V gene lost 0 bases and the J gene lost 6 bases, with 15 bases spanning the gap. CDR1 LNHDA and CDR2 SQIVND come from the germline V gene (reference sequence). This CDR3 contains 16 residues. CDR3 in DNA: TGTGCCAGTAGTATAGAGGTGGGGCGGCGTATTCAGCCCCAGCATTTT. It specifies CASSIEVGRRIQPQHF.

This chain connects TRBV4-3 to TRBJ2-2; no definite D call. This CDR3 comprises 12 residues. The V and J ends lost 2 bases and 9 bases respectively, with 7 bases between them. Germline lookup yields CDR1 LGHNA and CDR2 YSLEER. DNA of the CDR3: TGCGCCAGCAGCCAATCGGGTCGGGAGCTGTTTTTT. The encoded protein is CASSQSGRELFF.

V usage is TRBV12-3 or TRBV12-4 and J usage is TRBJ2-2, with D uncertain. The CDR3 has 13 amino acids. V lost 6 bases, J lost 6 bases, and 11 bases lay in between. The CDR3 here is CASRKSTAGELFF. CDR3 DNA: TGTGCCAGCAGAAAAAGTACCGCCGGGGAGCTGTTTTTT.

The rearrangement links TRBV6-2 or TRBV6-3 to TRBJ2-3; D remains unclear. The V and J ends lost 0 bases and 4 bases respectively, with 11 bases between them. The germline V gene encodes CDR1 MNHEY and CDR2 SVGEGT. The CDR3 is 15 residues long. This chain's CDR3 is CASSYSPKSADTQYF. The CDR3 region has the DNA TGTGCCAGCAGTTACTCTCCTAAATCCGCAGATACGCAGTATTTT.

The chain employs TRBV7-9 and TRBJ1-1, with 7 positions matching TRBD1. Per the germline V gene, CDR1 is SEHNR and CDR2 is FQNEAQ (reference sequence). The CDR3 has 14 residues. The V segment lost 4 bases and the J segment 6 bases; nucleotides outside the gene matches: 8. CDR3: CASSSADRVAEAFF. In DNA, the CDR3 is TGTGCCAGCAGCTCGGCTGACAGGGTCGCTGAAGCTTTCTTT.

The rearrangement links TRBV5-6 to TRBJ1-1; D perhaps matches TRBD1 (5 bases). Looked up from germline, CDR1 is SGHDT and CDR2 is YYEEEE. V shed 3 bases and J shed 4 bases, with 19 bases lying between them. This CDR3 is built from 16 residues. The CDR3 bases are TGTGCCAGCAGCTGGGGGTATGTTTCGGGGGGCACTGAAGCTTTCTTT. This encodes CASSWGYVSGGTEAFF.

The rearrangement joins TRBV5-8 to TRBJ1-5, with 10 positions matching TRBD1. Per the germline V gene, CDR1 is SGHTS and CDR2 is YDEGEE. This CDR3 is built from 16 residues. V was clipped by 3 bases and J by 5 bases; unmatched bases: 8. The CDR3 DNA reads TGTGCCAGCAGCTCCTCTTGGGGGACAGGGGATCAGCCCCAGCATTTT. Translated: CASSSSWGTGDQPQHF.

The CDR3 DNA follows: TGTGCCAGCAGCCCCACAGGGAGCGGCTACACCTTC. This translates into CASSPTGSGYTF. The chain is built from TRBV6-5 and TRBJ1-2; perhaps TRBD1 as D (6 bases). Germline values: CDR1 MNHEY, CDR2 SVGAGI. CDR3 length: 12 residues. Trimming shortened V by 6 bases and J by 8 bases, and 13 bases separated the two germline ends.

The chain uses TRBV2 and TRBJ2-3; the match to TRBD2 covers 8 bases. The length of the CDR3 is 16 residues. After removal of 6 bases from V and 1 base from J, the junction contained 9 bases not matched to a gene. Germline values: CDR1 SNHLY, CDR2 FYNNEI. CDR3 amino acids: CASRQTAGAGTDTQYF. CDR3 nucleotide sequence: TGTGCCAGCAGGCAAACAGCGGGAGCTGGCACAGATACGCAGTATTTT.

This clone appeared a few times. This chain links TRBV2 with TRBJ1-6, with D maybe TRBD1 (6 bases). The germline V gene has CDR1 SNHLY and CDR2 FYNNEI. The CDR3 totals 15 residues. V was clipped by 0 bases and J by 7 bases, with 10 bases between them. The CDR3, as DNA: TGTGCCAGCAGTGAAGCGCTGGACAGCAATTCACCCCTCCACTTT. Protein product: CASSEALDSNSPLHF.

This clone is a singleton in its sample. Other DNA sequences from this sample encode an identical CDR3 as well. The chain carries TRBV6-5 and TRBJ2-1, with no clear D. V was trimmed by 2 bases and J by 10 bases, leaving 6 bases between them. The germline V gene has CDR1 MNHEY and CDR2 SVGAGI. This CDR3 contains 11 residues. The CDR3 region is CASSYSREQFF. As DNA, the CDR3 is TGTGCCAGCAGTTACAGTAGAGAGCAGTTCTTC.

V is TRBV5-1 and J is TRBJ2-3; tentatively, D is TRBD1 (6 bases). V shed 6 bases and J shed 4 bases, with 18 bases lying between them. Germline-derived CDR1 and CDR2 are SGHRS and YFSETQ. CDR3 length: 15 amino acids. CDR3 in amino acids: CASTAQGRRADTQYF. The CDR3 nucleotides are TGCGCCAGCACCGCTCAGGGGCGACGAGCAGATACGCAGTATTTT.

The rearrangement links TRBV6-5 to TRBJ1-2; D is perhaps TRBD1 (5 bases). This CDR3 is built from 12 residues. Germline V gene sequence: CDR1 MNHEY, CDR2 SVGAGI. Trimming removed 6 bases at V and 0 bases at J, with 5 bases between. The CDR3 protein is CASRDTNYGYTF. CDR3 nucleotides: TGTGCCAGCAGGGACACTAACTATGGCTACACCTTC.

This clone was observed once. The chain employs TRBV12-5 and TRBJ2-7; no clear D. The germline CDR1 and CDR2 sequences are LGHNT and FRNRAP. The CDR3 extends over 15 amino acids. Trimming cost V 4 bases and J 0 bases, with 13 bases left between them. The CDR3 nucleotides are TGTGCTAGTGGTTCTGGCCCACCTCACTCCTACGAGCAGTACTTC. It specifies CASGSGPPHSYEQYF.

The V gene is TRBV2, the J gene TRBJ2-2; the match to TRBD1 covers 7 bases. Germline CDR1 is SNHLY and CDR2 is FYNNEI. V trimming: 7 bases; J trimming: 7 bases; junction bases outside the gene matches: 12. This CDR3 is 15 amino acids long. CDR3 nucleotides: TGTGCCAGCACCTTCGACAGGGCGGAGGACGGGGAGCTGTTTTTT. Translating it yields CASTFDRAEDGELFF.

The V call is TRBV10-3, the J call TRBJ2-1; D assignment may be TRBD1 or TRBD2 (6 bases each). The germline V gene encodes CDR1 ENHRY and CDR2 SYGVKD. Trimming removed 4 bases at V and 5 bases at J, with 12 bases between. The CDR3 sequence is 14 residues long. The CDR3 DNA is TGTGCCATCAGTGGCGCGGGACAAAACAATGAGCAGTTCTTC. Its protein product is CAISGAGQNNEQFF.

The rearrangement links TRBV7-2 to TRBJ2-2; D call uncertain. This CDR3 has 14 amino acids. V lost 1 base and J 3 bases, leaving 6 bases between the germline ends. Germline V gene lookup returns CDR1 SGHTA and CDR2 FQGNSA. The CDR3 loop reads CASSLDLYTGELFF. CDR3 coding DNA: TGTGCCAGCAGCTTAGACCTATACACCGGGGAGCTGTTTTTT.

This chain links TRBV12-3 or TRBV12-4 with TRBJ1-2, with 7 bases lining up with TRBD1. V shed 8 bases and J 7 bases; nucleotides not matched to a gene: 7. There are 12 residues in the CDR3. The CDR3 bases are TGTGCCAGCCACTCAGGGGGTGGTGGCTACACCTTC. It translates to CASHSGGGGYTF.

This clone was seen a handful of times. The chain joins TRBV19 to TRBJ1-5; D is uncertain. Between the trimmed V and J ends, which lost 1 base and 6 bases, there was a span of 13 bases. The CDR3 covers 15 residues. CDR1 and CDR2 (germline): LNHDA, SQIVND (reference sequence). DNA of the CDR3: TGTGCCAGTAGTATAGGTGGGCGGCGGGGTCAGCCCCAGCATTTT. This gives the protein CASSIGGRRGQPQHF. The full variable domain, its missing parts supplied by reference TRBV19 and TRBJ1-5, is DGGITQSPKYLFRKEGQNVTLSCEQNLNHDAMYWYRQDPGQGLRLIYYSQIVNDFQKGDIAEGYSVSREKKESFPLTVTSAQKNPTAFYLCASSIGGRRGQPQHFGDGTRLSIL.

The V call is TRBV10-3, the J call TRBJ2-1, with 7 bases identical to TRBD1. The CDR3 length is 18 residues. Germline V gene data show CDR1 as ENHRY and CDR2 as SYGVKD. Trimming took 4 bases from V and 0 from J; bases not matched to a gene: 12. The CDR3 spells CAISVGTASLSSYNEQFF. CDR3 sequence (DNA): TGTGCCATCAGTGTTGGGACAGCCTCCCTTAGCTCCTACAATGAGCAGTTCTTC.